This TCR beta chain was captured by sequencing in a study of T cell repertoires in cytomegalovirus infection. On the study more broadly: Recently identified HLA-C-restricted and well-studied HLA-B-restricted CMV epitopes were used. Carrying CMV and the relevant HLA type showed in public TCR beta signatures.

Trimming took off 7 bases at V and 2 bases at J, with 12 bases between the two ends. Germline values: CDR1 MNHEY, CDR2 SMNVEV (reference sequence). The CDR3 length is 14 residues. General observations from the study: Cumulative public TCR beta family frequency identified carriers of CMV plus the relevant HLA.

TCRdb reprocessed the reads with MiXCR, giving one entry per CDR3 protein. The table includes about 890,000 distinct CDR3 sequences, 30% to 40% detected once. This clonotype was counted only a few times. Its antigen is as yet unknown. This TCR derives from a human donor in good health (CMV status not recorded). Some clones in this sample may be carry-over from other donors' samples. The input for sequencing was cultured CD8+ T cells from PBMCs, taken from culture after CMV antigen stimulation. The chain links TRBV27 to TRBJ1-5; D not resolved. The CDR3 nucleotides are TGTGCCAGCAAGGGAGGGCGAGGCAATCAGCCCCAGCATTTT. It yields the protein CASKGGRGNQPQHF.